Below, 9 T cell receptor beta chains from the same sample are listed, as sequenced in a study of long-term antiretroviral therapy in people with HIV (dated 2022 in TCRdb). The immunoSEQ hsTCRB v3.0 assay was used at survey level resolution to sequence the TRB variable region. As stored in TCRdb, this immuneACCESS dataset retains in-frame rearrangements with V and J assigned. A fraction of the clones does not appear; measured against another copy, unresolved V genes explain less than half of the discrepancy, and the remainder lacks a known reason. A total of 19,000 or so clones appear in this sample, 80% of them only once. The ten largest clones capture roughly a tenth of the sample. Sequencing used unsorted PBMCs, obtained 0.2 years after starting antiretroviral therapy. Receptors were obtained from a middle-aged woman with HIV.

This chain links TRBV30 with TRBJ2-3; 7 bases line up with TRBD2. The CDR3 is made up of 16 amino acids. The germline gives CDR1 GTSNPN, CDR2 SVGIG (reference sequence). V lost 0 bases, J lost 4 bases, and 10 bases stayed unmatched. CDR3 in amino acids: CAWSVQAGIPPDTQYF. The CDR3 region has the DNA TGTGCCTGGAGTGTACAAGCGGGAATTCCTCCAGATACGCAGTATTTT.

The chain is built from TRBV4-1 and TRBJ1-1; no clear D. V was cut by 3 bases and J by 6 bases, with 14 bases left in between. Germline V gives CDR1 MGHRA, CDR2 YSYEKL. The CDR3 extends over 14 amino acids. CDR3 nucleotides: TGCGCCAGCAGCCATCTTGGGCCGCGGGCTGAAGCTTTCTTT. Its protein product is CASSHLGPRAEAFF.

The CDR3 nucleotides are TGTGCCAGCAGCCCTGCCCGGGAGGGCCGTCCCAATGAGCAGTTCTTC. Its protein is CASSPAREGRPNEQFF. This rearrangement joins TRBV11-1 to TRBJ2-1; 8 positions agree with TRBD2. The germline CDR1 and CDR2 sequences are SGHAT and FQDESV (reference sequence). CDR3 length equals 16 residues. Trimming cost V 5 bases and J 6 bases; bases outside gene matches: 12.

This sequence joins TRBV10-2 and TRBJ2-3, with 9 bases identical to TRBD2. The V gene's germline CDR1 is WSHSY and CDR2 SAAADI. The CDR3 loop spans 13 amino acids. The J segment lost 5 bases and the V segment lost 8 bases, leaving 5 bases of the junction unmatched. The CDR3 region has the DNA TGCGCCAGCGGTTTAGCGGGGGTAGATACGCAGTATTTT. The encoded protein is CASGLAGVDTQYF.

This clone appeared a few times. This sequence joins TRBV2 and TRBJ1-1; D remains unclear. The CDR3 length is 15 residues. The V end was cut by 1 base, the J end by 0 bases, with 9 bases between. Germline values: CDR1 SNHLY, CDR2 FYNNEI. CDR3 sequence: CASSEGQIMNTEAFF. In DNA, the CDR3 is TGTGCCAGCAGTGAAGGGCAGATTATGAACACTGAAGCTTTCTTT.

The rearrangement uses TRBV28 and TRBJ1-1; a weak D match, TRBD1 (6 bases). The CDR3 is 14 amino acids. CDR1 is MDHEN and CDR2 is SYDVKM in the germline V gene. Deletions cut 4 bases from V and 1 base from J, with 10 bases between. CDR3 region: CASSSPGENTEAFF. Here the CDR3 DNA reads TGTGCCAGCAGTTCCCCAGGGGAGAACACTGAAGCTTTCTTT. The complete variable domain, with remaining parts taken from reference TRBV28 and TRBJ1-1, reads DVKVTQSSRYLVKRTGEKVFLECVQDMDHENMFWYRQDPGLGLRLIYFSYDVKMKEKGDIPEGYSVSREKKERFSLILESASTNQTSMYLCASSSPGENTEAFFGQGTRLTVV.

In the case of this clone: The junction departs from the called germline gene at one end, perhaps through a read error. Distinct nucleotide sequences in the sample also encode this CDR3. This chain joins TRBV10-3 and TRBJ1-1; the D gene is possibly TRBD1 (5 bases). Germline V CDR1 and CDR2: ENHRY, SYGVKD. This CDR3 is 12 amino acids long. For the CDR3, the DNA is TGTGCCATCAGTGAGGAAGGGGACGAAGCCTTCTTT. Translating gives CAISEEGDEAFF.

The V call is TRBV10-2, the J call TRBJ1-1; 7 positions match TRBD1. The CDR3 is made up of 14 amino acids. Per germline, CDR1 WSHSY and CDR2 SAAADI. V gave up 7 bases and J gave up 5 bases; unmatched junction bases: 10. In DNA form, the CDR3 reads TGCGCCAGCACCACAGGGGAGTCGGGGACTGAAGCTTTCTTT. Translation gives CASTTGESGTEAFF.

The chain combines TRBV9 with TRBJ1-1; D is possibly TRBD1 (5 bases). The V gene lost 0 bases and the J gene lost 4 bases, with 10 bases spanning the gap. The CDR3 has 14 residues. The germline V gene has CDR1 SGDLS and CDR2 YYNGEE. CDR3 residues: CASSVDGGGTEAFF. The CDR3 DNA is TGTGCCAGCAGCGTAGACGGGGGAGGCACTGAAGCTTTCTTT.